This T cell receptor (beta chain) was found in a study of cytomegalovirus exposure and HLA in healthy donors. Study-level results: TCR beta chains associated with HLA were, in a later analysis, more clonally expanded than equally common others. The majority of TCR sequences were rare, yet some public TCRs appeared in many donors. The study recorded 160 or so TCR beta chains that were cytomegalovirus-associated.

Amplification used 60 Vbeta primers and 13 Jbeta primers. The method was immunoSEQ multiplex PCR; TCRdb's version includes in-frame clones alone and lacks a portion of them. The sample shows around 100,000 clones, around 64% of them seen only once. CDR1 and CDR2 (germline): SNHLY, FYNNEI. The CDR3 loop spans 15 amino acids. With 6 bases clipped from V and 2 bases from J, the junction kept 3 bases outside the gene matches. A few counts support this clone. Its antigen is undetermined. Input material: PBMCs. The chain uses TRBV2 and TRBJ2-3; 12 positions agree with TRBD2. This sequence originates from a woman in her 30s in good health and CMV-seronegative. CDR3 DNA sequence: TGTGCCAGCAGGGGGACTAGCGGGTTCACAGATACGCAGTATTTT. It specifies CASRGTSGFTDTQYF.